These 17 T cell receptor beta chains were sequenced from one sample in a study of CD8+CD57+ T cells in acquired aplastic anemia. The use of genomic DNA as template underpinned the TCR beta VDJ and CDR3 profiling. TCRdb re-called the reads through MiXCR, storing one row per CDR3 protein. The table includes fewer than 150,000 distinct CDR3 sequences, about half detected once. The source material was sorted CD4+, CD8+, or CD8+CD57+ T cells (not recorded which) from PBMCs. These receptors all stem from a human donor in good health, serving as a control.

This clonotype has a handful of counts. The chain carries TRBV24-1 and TRBJ2-7; D uncertain. The CDR3 has 12 residues. The germline V gene has CDR1 KGHDR and CDR2 SFDVKD. V lost 4 bases to trimming and J lost 6 bases, with 9 bases between them. In DNA form, the CDR3 reads TGTGCCACCAGTGACCCTCTGGGCGAGCAGTACTTC. This gives the protein CATSDPLGEQYF.

This clonotype was seen at least ten times. This rearrangement joins TRBV25-1 to TRBJ2-7; a weak D match, TRBD1 (7 bases). The CDR3 consists of 13 residues. Germline V gives CDR1 MGHDK, CDR2 SYGVNS. V lost 8 bases and J 3 bases, leaving 14 bases between the germline ends. For the CDR3, the DNA is TGTGCCAGCCGGAGGGCAGGGGGCTACGAGCAGTACTTC. Its translation is CASRRAGGYEQYF.

There are many counts of this clonotype. The rearrangement joins TRBV19 to TRBJ1-1; a weak D match, TRBD1 (5 bases). CDR3 length equals 16 residues. V was shortened by 7 bases and J by 3 bases, with 21 bases between the two germline ends. Germline loops: CDR1 LNHDA, CDR2 SQIVND (reference sequence). Here the CDR3 DNA reads TGTGCCAGTATGATCACCTTGGGGCGGGCGGACACTGAAGCTTTCTTT. This translates into CASMITLGRADTEAFF.

This clonotype has ten or more counts. The chain has TRBV7-9 and TRBJ2-1, with TRBD2 matching 8 bases. This CDR3 is 15 amino acids long. Germline CDR1 and CDR2: SEHNR and FQNEAQ (reference sequence). J was trimmed by 4 bases and V by 5 bases; bases with no gene match: 7. CDR3 in DNA: TGTGCCAGCAGCCCGGGACTAGAGTTGTACAATGAGCAGTTCTTC. This codes for CASSPGLELYNEQFF.

A few counts support this clonotype. The J gene is TRBJ1-2, the V gene TRBV4-1; D not resolved. Trimming took off 0 bases at V and 4 bases at J, with 9 bases between the two ends. The CDR3 extends over 14 amino acids. Per germline, CDR1 MGHRA and CDR2 YSYEKL. Here the CDR3 reads CASSQESRFYGYTF. For the CDR3, the DNA is TGCGCCAGCAGCCAAGAGTCCCGATTCTATGGCTACACCTTC.

This clonotype was picked up many times. This chain connects TRBV12-3 or TRBV12-4 to TRBJ1-2; TRBD1 aligns across 9 bases. V shed 3 bases and J 5 bases; nucleotides not matched to a gene: 13. This CDR3 is built from 17 residues. This CDR3 is CASSFQETGTGKYGYTF. In nucleotides, the CDR3 is TGTGCCAGCAGTTTCCAAGAAACCGGGACAGGGAAGTATGGCTACACCTTC.

Ten or more counts support this clonotype. The V gene is TRBV12-3 or TRBV12-4, the J gene TRBJ1-2, with D perhaps matching TRBD1 (5 bases). The germline V and J ends were trimmed by 4 bases and 0 bases, with 15 bases remaining between them. The CDR3 has 16 residues. In DNA, the CDR3 is TGTGCCAGCAGTTCATCGGTCAGGGTTACTAACTATGGCTACACCTTC. Its translation: CASSSSVRVTNYGYTF.

The V gene is TRBV15, the J gene TRBJ2-3, with D unresolved. V lost 0 bases, J lost 2 bases, and 9 bases lay in between. The germline gives CDR1 LNHNV, CDR2 YYDKDF (reference sequence). The CDR3 is 15 amino acids. The CDR3 DNA is TGTGCCACCAGCAGAGATAAGCAGCCCACAGATACGCAGTATTTT. It specifies CATSRDKQPTDTQYF.

The V gene is TRBV7-8, the J gene TRBJ2-3; 7 bases agree with TRBD2. Per germline, CDR1 SGHVS and CDR2 FQNEAQ. The CDR3 has 15 amino acids. The J segment lost 1 base and the V segment lost 5 bases, leaving 6 bases of the junction unmatched. The CDR3 is CASSDQRGGTDTQYF. In nucleotides, the CDR3 is TGTGCCAGCAGCGATCAGCGGGGAGGCACAGATACGCAGTATTTT.

As concerns this clonotype: One base away lies a much larger clone, so this may be a sequencing read error. The chain uses TRBV6-1 and TRBJ2-4; D is ambiguous. The CDR3 is 13 amino acids. Germline V gene lookup returns CDR1 MNHNS and CDR2 SASEGT. CDR3 protein: CASSESLRNIRYF. The DNA of the CDR3 is TGTGCCAGCAGTGAATCGCTACGGAACATTCGGTACTTC.

The sample holds many counts of this clonotype. V gene TRBV11-2 combines with J gene TRBJ2-3; weak D call: TRBD1 (5 bases). Germline CDR1 reads SGHAT; CDR2 reads FQNNGV. This CDR3 has 17 amino acids. V lost 6 bases and J 4 bases, leaving 23 bases between the germline ends. CDR3 nucleotides: TGTGCCAGCAGACGAAACCAGGGTAACGTTGGTGCAGATACGCAGTATTTT. It encodes CASRRNQGNVGADTQYF.

The chain recombines TRBV29-1 with TRBJ1-2; D gene unclear. The germline V gene encodes CDR1 SQVTM and CDR2 ANQGSEA. V was clipped by 1 base and J by 1 base, with 4 bases between them. The CDR3 has 12 residues. CDR3: CSVEALNYGYTF. The CDR3 DNA reads TGCAGCGTTGAAGCCCTTAACTATGGCTACACCTTC.

Here the CDR3 DNA reads TGTGCCAGTAGTAGGGAGGACAGGACGCCGGGCTACACCTTC. This translates into CASSREDRTPGYTF. The chain has TRBV19 and TRBJ1-2, with 7 bases matching TRBD1. Germline lookup yields CDR1 LNHDA and CDR2 SQIVND (reference sequence). The CDR3 is made up of 14 amino acids. V shed 4 bases and J 8 bases; nucleotides not matched to a gene: 10.

This clonotype was detected ten times or more. The chain uses TRBV5-1 and TRBJ1-1; D is unclear. This CDR3 has 12 amino acids. Trimming stripped 2 bases from V and 2 bases from J, with 4 bases between. Germline CDR1 reads SGHRS; CDR2 reads YFSETQ. In DNA, the CDR3 is TGCGCCAGCAGCTTCCAAAACACTGAAGCTTTCTTT. This sequence encodes CASSFQNTEAFF.

This chain connects TRBV7-9 to TRBJ2-5, with TRBD2 identical over 11 bases. Per the germline V gene, CDR1 is SEHNR and CDR2 is FQNEAQ (reference sequence). J was trimmed by 4 bases and V by 1 base; bases with no gene match: 5. The CDR3 is 16 residues long. DNA of the CDR3: TGTGCCAGCAGCTTAGTCCCTAGCGGGGGGTCAGAGACCCAGTACTTC. It codes for CASSLVPSGGSETQYF.

Ten or more counts support this clonotype. CDR3 protein: CASSLVDRGRNSPLHF. In DNA form, the CDR3 reads TGTGCCAGCAGCTTAGTTGACAGGGGGAGGAATTCACCCCTCCACTTT. This chain connects TRBV11-2 to TRBJ1-6; 9 bases map to TRBD1. Germline CDR1 and CDR2: SGHAT and FQNNGV. The CDR3 sequence is 16 residues long. With V trimmed by 1 base and J by 7 bases, 5 bases remained unmatched.

The chain joins TRBV7-9 to TRBJ1-6; D unclear. V lost 3 bases, J lost 6 bases, and 6 bases lay in between. Germline V gene data show CDR1 as SEHNR and CDR2 as FQNEAQ (reference sequence). The CDR3 is 13 residues long. The CDR3 DNA reads as TGTGCCAGCAGCTTGGTAGTTAATTCACCCCTCCACTTT. This gives the protein CASSLVVNSPLHF. The complete variable domain, with remaining parts taken from reference TRBV7-9 and TRBJ1-6, reads DTGVSQNPRHKITKRGQNVTFRCDPISEHNRLYWYRQTLGQGPEFLTYFQNEAQLEKSRLLSDRFSAERPKGSFSTLEIQRTEQGDSAMYLCASSLVVNSPLHFGNGTRLTVT.